This T cell receptor beta chain was profiled in a study of T cell repertoires in cytomegalovirus infection. Across the study: Both recently identified HLA-C-restricted and well-studied HLA-B-restricted CMV epitopes were used in the study. Public TCR beta signatures marked donors with CMV infection and the matching HLA. Study findings and constraints: Clonotype analysis showed dominance of the ex vivo response by HLA-C-restricted CMV-specific TCR beta clonotypes. Public TCR beta family frequency separated CMV-and-HLA carriers, including in an independent cohort.

As concerns this clonotype: Antigen specificity is unknown.

Germline-derived CDR1 and CDR2 are MGHRA and YSYEKL. V was cut by 1 base and J by 6 bases, with 13 bases left in between. The length of the CDR3 is 15 residues. TCRdb re-called the reads through MiXCR, storing one row per CDR3 protein. The table includes 80,000 or so distinct CDR3 sequences, around 40% detected once. The V call is TRBV4-1, the J call TRBJ1-5, with D hard to call. The source was CD8+ T cells from cultured PBMCs, collected from culture after CMV antigen stimulation. The source of this sequence is a human donor in good health (CMV status not recorded). Some clones in this sample may be carry-over from other donors' samples. The CDR3 coding sequence is TGCGCCAGCAGCCAAGGCCCTCGGGGAAGTCAGCCCCAGCATTTT. Translated: CASSQGPRGSQPQHF.